Listed below are T cell receptor beta chains from one sample, sequenced in a study of T cell repertoires in cytomegalovirus infection. Each CDR3 protein is one row after TCRdb ran MiXCR on the reads. In the table there are about 300,000 distinct CDR3 sequences, about 8.8% of which are singletons. The source material was PBMCs. All receptors derive from a human donor in good health (CMV status not recorded). Some clones in this sample may be carry-over from other donors' samples. CDR3s include the opening cysteine and the closing phenylalanine or tryptophan. A D gene is named only where the DNA matches it firmly. Clone size appears in some rows only: once, few, many, or a class for an expanded clone.

v_gene	abundance	j_gene	d_gene	CDR3aa	CDR3nt
TRBV14	many	TRBJ1-1	NA	CASSQNLRTEAFF	TGTGCCAGCAGCCAAAATCTCAGGACTGAAGCTTTCTTT
TRBV5-1	many	TRBJ1-1	NA	CASSLEPDRLTEAFF	TGCGCCAGCAGCTTGGAGCCGGATCGCCTCACTGAAGCTTTCTTT
TRBV2	many	TRBJ1-6	NA	CASSRTVPNSPLHF	TGTGCCAGCAGCCGGACAGTACCAAATTCACCCCTCCACTTT
TRBV20-1	many	TRBJ1-5	NA	CSANLDTHQPQHF	TGCAGTGCCAACCTGGACACACATCAGCCCCAGCATTTT
TRBV19	many	TRBJ2-1	NA	CASSIDQTPYYNYEQFF	TGTGCCAGTAGTATAGATCAAACCCCGTATTACAACTATGAGCAGTTCTTC
TRBV28	many	TRBJ2-6	NA	CASSRPSGANVLTF	TGTGCCAGCAGTCGACCCTCTGGGGCCAACGTCCTGACTTTC
TRBV20-1	NA	TRBJ1-1	NA	CSARDQGLNTEAFF	TGCAGTGCTAGAGATCAGGGCCTGAACACTGAAGCTTTCTTT
TRBV12-3/TRBV12-4	NA	TRBJ2-5	NA	CASSPDRPQETQYF	TGTGCCAGCAGTCCCGACAGGCCCCAAGAGACCCAGTACTTC
TRBV7-3	many	TRBJ1-3	NA	CASSPSPGITGNTIYF	TGTGCCAGCAGCCCCTCGCCAGGGATTACTGGAAACACCATATATTTT
TRBV5-1	few	TRBJ2-1	TRBD2	CASSLVLAGGPRQFF	TGCGCCAGCAGCTTGGTGTTAGCGGGGGGGCCGAGGCAGTTCTTC
TRBV28	many	TRBJ2-1	TRBD2	CASGTSGGAHEQFF	TGTGCCAGCGGGACTAGCGGGGGGGCTCACGAGCAGTTCTTC
TRBV29-1	many	TRBJ2-1	NA	CSGKARGGALRDEQFF	TGCAGCGGGAAAGCTAGGGGGGGGGCCCTACGCGATGAGCAGTTCTTC
TRBV19	many	TRBJ2-2	TRBD1	CASSIQGAQEGELFF	TGTGCCAGTAGTATACAGGGGGCGCAGGAAGGGGAGCTGTTTTTT
TRBV29-1	many	TRBJ1-1	TRBD1	CSGLQGGEAFF	TGCAGCGGCTTACAGGGGGGGGAAGCTTTCTTT
TRBV9	many	TRBJ2-2	NA	CASSVYGGTRSNTGELFF	TGTGCCAGCAGCGTATATGGAGGGACTCGCTCGAACACCGGGGAGCTGTTTTTT
TRBV15	many	TRBJ2-7	NA	CATPRQYF	TGTGCCACCCCCCGGCAGTACTTC
TRBV4-3	many	TRBJ2-5	NA	CASSQAGGGTQETQYF	TGCGCCAGCAGCCAAGCTGGAGGGGGAACCCAAGAGACCCAGTACTTC
TRBV15	many	TRBJ2-3	NA	CATSREAGANTDTQYF	TGTGCCACCAGCAGAGAGGCGGGGGCAAACACAGATACGCAGTATTTT
TRBV20-1	few	TRBJ1-3	NA	CSAREGASSGNTIYF	TGCAGTGCTAGGGAGGGTGCAAGCTCTGGAAACACCATATATTTT
TRBV20-1	many	TRBJ2-7	TRBD2	CSARPLAGTSSYEQYF	TGCAGTGCTAGACCCTTAGCGGGGACGAGCTCCTACGAGCAGTACTTC
TRBV18	NA	TRBJ1-5	TRBD1	CASSADRVNQPQHF	TGTGCCAGCTCAGCTGACAGGGTTAATCAGCCCCAGCATTTT
TRBV14	few	TRBJ1-2	TRBD1	CASSEAAGTGAGYTF	TGTGCCAGCAGCGAAGCCGCCGGGACAGGGGCCGGCTACACCTTC
TRBV7-2	many	TRBJ2-3	TRBD2	CASSLNPFGLAGGSSTDTQYF	TGTGCCAGCAGCTTAAACCCCTTCGGACTAGCGGGGGGCTCTAGCACAGATACGCAGTATTTT
TRBV20-1	NA	TRBJ2-1	NA	CSAIRNEQFF	TGCAGTGCCATTAGGAATGAGCAGTTCTTC
TRBV7-2	many	TRBJ2-1	NA	CASSLDHNEQFF	TGTGCCAGCAGCTTAGACCACAATGAGCAGTTCTTC
TRBV25-1	many	TRBJ1-2	NA	CASRTEGRQGYTF	TGTGCCAGCAGAACGGAGGGACGCCAAGGCTACACCTTC
TRBV28	many	TRBJ2-5	NA	CASILGVSETQYF	TGTGCCAGCATCCTGGGAGTTTCAGAGACCCAGTACTTC
TRBV20-1	many	TRBJ2-4	TRBD1	CSAETGSLAKNIQYF	TGCAGTGCCGAGACAGGGTCCTTAGCCAAAAACATTCAGTACTTC
TRBV20-1	NA	TRBJ2-1	TRBD2	CSARPGLAGGTRQFF	TGCAGTGCTAGGCCCGGACTAGCGGGGGGTACACGGCAGTTCTTC
TRBV7-2	many	TRBJ2-3	TRBD2	CASSLSGGPTDTQYF	TGTGCCAGCAGCCTAAGCGGGGGCCCCACAGATACGCAGTATTTT
TRBV7-2	many	TRBJ1-3	TRBD1	CASSLVQGARNTIYF	TGTGCCAGCAGCTTAGTACAGGGGGCTAGAAACACCATATATTTT
TRBV10-3	many	TRBJ2-1	NA	CAISDNLRGVQFF	TGTGCCATCAGTGACAACCTTAGGGGTGTGCAGTTCTTC
TRBV7-2	many	TRBJ2-4	TRBD2	CASSSQTSGGLKNIQYF	TGTGCCAGCAGCTCCCAAACTAGCGGGGGCCTCAAAAACATTCAGTACTTC
TRBV3-1	many	TRBJ1-4	NA	CASSQEGVLQGRKLFF	TGTGCCAGCAGCCAAGAGGGAGTTCTCCAGGGTCGGAAACTGTTTTTT
TRBV20-1	many	TRBJ2-1	NA	CSASHPGQSNNEQFF	TGCAGTGCTAGTCATCCCGGACAGTCGAACAATGAGCAGTTCTTC
TRBV18	many	TRBJ1-3	NA	CASSPDTPGGNTIYF	TGTGCCAGCTCACCGGACACCCCGGGTGGAAACACCATATATTTT
TRBV28	many	TRBJ2-2	TRBD2	CASSLSRGGLGELFF	TGTGCCAGCAGTTTATCCCGGGGGGGCCTTGGGGAGCTGTTTTTT